These 3 T cell receptor beta chains originate from one sample sequenced in a study of CD8 T cells in ankylosing spondylitis. TCRdb called the 5' RACE reads again in MiXCR, with one record for every CDR3 protein. This sample carries a few hundred thousand distinct CDR3 sequences, roughly 18% of them seen once, and the ten largest clones take around 32%. Sample: blood, either unsorted or a sorted T cell fraction (not recorded which). The receptors shown here come from a male donor with ankylosing spondylitis or in good health (not recorded which).

This clonotype was recorded at least ten times. This chain links TRBV2 with TRBJ1-1, with TRBD1 as a possible D gene (6 bases). The CDR3 consists of 13 residues. V dropped 10 bases and J dropped 3 bases, with 15 bases sitting between them. Germline V gene data show CDR1 as SNHLY and CDR2 as FYNNEI. The chain's CDR3 is CAKSGVVDTEAFF. The CDR3 DNA sequence: TGTGCCAAATCAGGGGTAGTGGACACTGAAGCTTTCTTT.

This clonotype was seen at least ten times. The chain is built from TRBV29-1 and TRBJ2-3; unclear D gene. The germline V and J ends were trimmed by 7 bases and 2 bases, with 10 bases remaining between them. Looked up from germline, CDR1 is SQVTM and CDR2 is ANQGSEA. The CDR3 covers 12 residues. Written as DNA, the CDR3 is TGCAGCGCGTCCGGTTTCACAGATACGCAGTATTTT. Encoded protein: CSASGFTDTQYF.

On this clonotype: The germline gene is not matched at one end of the junction; a read error may be the cause. This CDR3 reads CAWKGPAPEAFF. The DNA for the CDR3 is TGTGCCTGGAAGGGCCCGGCCCCTGAAGCCTTCTTT. This sequence joins TRBV30 and TRBJ1-1, with no clear D. This CDR3 contains 12 residues. Germline lookup yields CDR1 GTSNPN and CDR2 SVGIG (reference sequence).